This T cell receptor beta chain is from a study of T cell clonality in common variable immunodeficiency. Data came from immunoSEQ multiplex PCR; TCRdb stores just in-frame clones and leaves some out. The data show fewer than 60,000 clones, with none appearing a single time. Whole-study findings and limits: CVID patient heterogeneity limited repertoire-clinical complication correlations. In common variable immunodeficiency, TCR beta chains reportedly carried fewer deletions and N-nucleotide insertions.

Both groups were predominantly of Caucasian heritage. This clone was seen a handful of times. What it binds is not known. The source is a person between 18 and 70 years old in good health. The specimen sequenced was peripheral blood mononuclear cells.

CDR3 DNA, as far as it was read: TGTGCCAGCAGCCCGGGACATAGCTACAATGAC. Protein product: CASSPGHSYND. The whole CDR3 region reads CASSPGHSYNDYTF. The chain is built from TRBV7-9 and TRBJ1-2, with D possibly matching TRBD1 (6 bases). Read data end 3 residues before the CDR3 end; the end is taken from the germline J gene. The CDR3 is 14 residues long. Looked up from germline, CDR1 is SEHNR and CDR2 is FQNEAQ (reference sequence).